This entry is about one TCR beta chain. The antigen remains unidentified. This record comes from a study of T cell responses to AZD1222 COVID-19 vaccine. TCRdb keeps only in-frame clones here, not all; method: immunoSEQ multiplex PCR. The repertoire has about 140,000 clones, 90% of them found once; the top ten carry 5% to 6.5%. Study-wide points: Spike-specific TCR breadth and depth were elevated following two AZD1222 doses.

Per the germline V gene, CDR1 is WSHSY and CDR2 is SAAADI. The CDR3 has 13 residues. Deletions cut 2 bases from V and 6 bases from J, with 11 bases between. This rearrangement joins TRBV10-2 to TRBJ2-7, with D perhaps matching TRBD1 (6 bases). This sample comprised peripheral blood, obtained 28 days after the second AZD1222 dose. The sequence came from an adult who received the AZD1222 COVID-19 vaccine. This chain's CDR3 is CASSEDRRGEQYF. The CDR3 bases are TGCGCCAGCAGTGAGGACAGGCGAGGCGAGCAGTACTTC.